The 27 T cell receptor beta chains below all came from one sample that was sequenced in a study of shared clonotypes between healthy human individuals. Sequencing was performed with immunoSEQ multiplex PCR; in TCRdb, only in-frame clones are kept and a portion is missing. The sample consists of just over 2,000,000 clones, 85% to 95% of them appearing once. Naive CD8 cells comprised CD45RO-negative, CCR7-positively selected cells, excluding terminally differentiated effector memory CD45RA+ cells. Sequencing was carried out using naive CD8+ T cells sorted from blood. The receptors here all came from a man younger than 35 in good health.

The V call is TRBV12-1, the J call TRBJ2-2; TRBD1 is the table's D call, not checked against the DNA. TRBV12-1 is described as a pseudogene. The CDR3 is 19 residues long. CDR3 DNA sequence: TGTGCCAGCAGCTCAGCCCTAACTGACAGGAAGGGCGCGACCGGGGAGCTGTTTTTT. This translates into CASSSALTDRKGATGELFF.

The J gene is TRBJ2-1, the V gene TRBV5-1, with a tentative D call TRBD1 (6 bases). V lost 7 bases and J 9 bases, leaving 14 bases between the germline ends. The V gene's germline CDR1 is SGHRS and CDR2 YFSETQ. This CDR3 has 12 residues. CDR3 in DNA: TGCGCCAGCCCCAGGGGTTTCGTTGAGCAGTTCTTC. It is translated as CASPRGFVEQFF.

The J gene is TRBJ2-2, the V gene TRBV27; the D is unclear. The CDR3 spans 13 residues. V was clipped by 5 bases and J by 6 bases, with 10 bases between them. Germline V gives CDR1 MNHEY, CDR2 SMNVEV (reference sequence). The chain's CDR3 is CASSIGSAGELFF. DNA for the CDR3: TGTGCCAGCAGTATCGGTTCCGCCGGGGAGCTGTTTTTT.

The chain has TRBV7-9 and TRBJ1-1, with 7 positions matching TRBD1. CDR1 is SEHNR and CDR2 is FQNEAQ in the germline V gene (reference sequence). The CDR3 covers 15 residues. V trimming: 4 bases; J trimming: 1 base; junction bases outside the gene matches: 6. The CDR3 protein is CASSSVRTGNTEAFF. CDR3 bases: TGTGCCAGCAGCTCTGTCAGGACAGGGAACACTGAAGCTTTCTTT.

About this clone: Other DNA variants within this sample encode the same CDR3. This chain links TRBV7-2 with TRBJ2-2; the D is unclear. The CDR3 runs 12 residues. Germline CDR1 is SGHTA and CDR2 is FQGNSA. V was trimmed by 1 base and J by 8 bases, leaving 5 bases between them. The CDR3: CASSLVGGELFF. CDR3 DNA: TGTGCCAGCAGCTTAGTCGGTGGGGAGCTGTTTTTT.

J is TRBJ2-1 and V is TRBV5-5; D remains unclear. V lost 3 bases, J lost 4 bases, and 8 bases lay in between. CDR1 and CDR2 from the germline V gene are SGHKS and YYEKEE (reference sequence). The CDR3 consists of 13 residues. The CDR3 loop reads CASSSVSYNEQFF. CDR3 nucleotide sequence: TGTGCCAGCAGCTCTGTGTCATACAATGAGCAGTTCTTC. Variable domain in full (rest from reference TRBV5-5 and TRBJ2-1): DAGVTQSPTHLIKTRGQQVTLRCSPISGHKSVSWYQQVLGQGPQFIFQYYEKEERGRGNFPDRFSARQFPNYSSELNVNALLLGDSALYLCASSSVSYNEQFFGPGTRLTVL.

As for this clone: The sample holds other DNA sequences that translate to the same CDR3. The rearrangement links TRBV11-2 to TRBJ2-7, with 10 bases that match TRBD1. The junction had 1 base not matched to a gene; V was cut back by 1 base and J by 4 bases. Germline assignment: CDR1 SGHAT and CDR2 FQNNGV. CDR3 size: 14 residues. The CDR3 nucleotides are TGTGCCAGCAGCTTAGGGACAGGGGGTTACGAGCAGTACTTC. Translation gives CASSLGTGGYEQYF.

The chain has TRBV11-3 and TRBJ1-1; 7 bases are a match to TRBD1. V was pared by 3 bases and J by 4 bases, with 2 bases of the junction left unmatched. This CDR3 region has 13 residues. Germline V gene lookup returns CDR1 SGHNT and CDR2 YENEEA. CDR3 in amino acids: CASSFQGGTEAFF. In DNA, the CDR3 is TGTGCCAGCAGCTTCCAGGGGGGCACTGAAGCTTTCTTT. The full variable domain, rest sourced from reference TRBV11-3 and TRBJ1-1, is EAGVVQSPRYKIIEKKQPVAFWCNPISGHNTLYWYLQNLGQGPELLIRYENEEAVDDSQLPKDRFSAERLKGVDSTLKIQPAELGDSAVYLCASSFQGGTEAFFGQGTRLTVV.

This clone has a single count. The chain joins TRBV28 to TRBJ2-2; D gene unclear. Trimming removed 2 bases from V and 7 bases from J, with 5 bases in between. Germline V gives CDR1 MDHEN, CDR2 SYDVKM. This CDR3 is 12 amino acids long. The chain's CDR3 is CASSLGYGELFF. The CDR3 DNA is TGTGCCAGCAGTTTAGGGTACGGGGAGCTGTTTTTT.

This chain links TRBV11-2 with TRBJ1-1; unclear D gene. V was shortened by 1 base and J by 5 bases, with 8 bases between the two germline ends. Germline V gives CDR1 SGHAT, CDR2 FQNNGV. The CDR3 is 13 residues long. The CDR3 spells CASSLALGTEAFF. The CDR3 region has the DNA TGTGCCAGCAGCTTAGCCCTTGGAACTGAAGCTTTCTTT.

V gene TRBV7-8 combines with J gene TRBJ2-5; 7 bases fit TRBD2. CDR3 size: 15 residues. V gave up 8 bases and J gave up 4 bases; unmatched junction bases: 13. Germline CDR1 and CDR2: SGHVS and FQNEAQ. The CDR3 sequence: CASATFEREGETQYF. The CDR3 DNA sequence: TGTGCCAGCGCGACGTTTGAGCGGGAAGGAGAGACCCAGTACTTC.

This chain connects TRBV18 to TRBJ1-6; TRBD1 is a possible D gene (5 bases). The CDR3 spans 14 residues. With 4 bases removed from V and 14 bases from J, the gap between germline ends came to 18 bases. The germline gives CDR1 KGHSH, CDR2 LQKENI. The CDR3 DNA sequence: TGTGCCAGCTCACTTGGGACGGGCCAGAGGACCCTCCACTTT. This codes for CASSLGTGQRTLHF.

The rearrangement joins TRBV4-1 to TRBJ2-7; D is undetermined. Trimming cost V 3 bases and J 2 bases, with 11 bases left between them. The CDR3 is 14 amino acids. Germline lookup yields CDR1 MGHRA and CDR2 YSYEKL. The DNA for the CDR3 is TGCGCCAGCAGCCATGACACGGAAACCTACGAGCAGTACTTC. Its translation is CASSHDTETYEQYF.

This chain uses TRBV5-8 with TRBJ2-1, with D perhaps assigned TRBD1 or TRBD2 (6 bases each). CDR3 size: 16 residues. The V gene lost 0 bases and the J gene lost 1 base, with 11 bases spanning the gap. Per the germline V gene, CDR1 is SGHTS and CDR2 is YDEGEE. The CDR3 DNA reads as TGTGCCAGCAGCTTGGGGAGGGGGGTATCCTACAATGAGCAGTTCTTC. It translates to CASSLGRGVSYNEQFF.

This chain uses TRBV5-4 with TRBJ1-1, with D possibly matching TRBD1 (5 bases). In germline, CDR1 is SGHNT, CDR2 YYREEE (reference sequence). The CDR3 extends over 14 amino acids. Trimming removed 4 bases from V and 5 bases from J, with 15 bases in between. The CDR3 DNA is TGTGCCAGCAGCCCTTGGACGGGGGGGACTGAAGCTTTCTTT. Translation gives CASSPWTGGTEAFF.

The chain couples TRBV7-8 to TRBJ1-6, with 7 bases fitting TRBD1. This CDR3 has 16 residues. From germline, CDR1 is SGHVS and CDR2 FQNEAQ. V lost 2 bases, J lost 7 bases, and 8 bases stayed unmatched. DNA of the CDR3: TGTGCCAGCAGCTTATTCGAGGGGGCAGGGAATTCACCCCTCCACTTT. Translated, it gives CASSLFEGAGNSPLHF.

The rearrangement uses TRBV5-6 and TRBJ2-2, with D perhaps TRBD1 (6 bases). This CDR3 is built from 17 residues. Trimming took 0 bases from V and 1 from J, leaving 13 bases between them. Germline lookup yields CDR1 SGHDT and CDR2 YYEEEE. CDR3 loop: CASSLVYLDRNTGELFF. As DNA, the CDR3 is TGTGCCAGCAGCTTGGTTTATCTGGACAGGAACACCGGGGAGCTGTTTTTT. The variable domain in full, completed from reference TRBV5-6 and TRBJ2-2, reads DAGVTQSPTHLIKTRGQQVTLRCSPKSGHDTVSWYQQALGQGPQFIFQYYEEEERQRGNFPDRFSGHQFPNYSSELNVNALLLGDSALYLCASSLVYLDRNTGELFFGEGSRLTVL.

The V call is TRBV27, the J call TRBJ2-1; no clear D gene. This CDR3 region has 13 residues. Germline values: CDR1 MNHEY, CDR2 SMNVEV (reference sequence). V was cut by 0 bases and J by 9 bases, with 9 bases left in between. CDR3 bases: TGTGCCAGCAGTTTATCGACTGGGATTGAGCAGTTCTTC. This gives the protein CASSLSTGIEQFF.

The V gene is TRBV6-5, the J gene TRBJ2-7; D may be TRBD1 (5 bases). Germline-derived CDR1 and CDR2 are MNHEY and SVGAGI. The CDR3 spans 11 residues. Trimming removed 4 bases at V and 10 bases at J, with 11 bases between. The CDR3 here is CASSFGAEQYF. CDR3 in DNA: TGTGCCAGCAGTTTTGGGGCTGAACAGTACTTC.

This CDR3 reads CASSQVKQYQETQYF. CDR3 bases: TGCGCCAGCAGCCAAGTTAAGCAGTACCAAGAGACCCAGTACTTC. This sequence joins TRBV4-1 and TRBJ2-5; no clear D. The V gene lost 1 base and the J gene lost 0 bases, with 9 bases spanning the gap. Germline V CDR1 and CDR2: MGHRA, YSYEKL. This CDR3 contains 15 residues.

V and J are TRBV5-6 and TRBJ2-7; possibly TRBD1 or TRBD2 for D (5 bases each). The V and J ends lost 7 bases and 0 bases respectively, with 11 bases between them. The CDR3 covers 13 residues. Germline CDR1 reads SGHDT; CDR2 reads YYEEEE. CDR3 nucleotide sequence: TGTGCCAGCGGGTGGGGGAGCTCCTACGAGCAGTACTTC. This sequence encodes CASGWGSSYEQYF.

The chain couples TRBV11-2 to TRBJ1-5; D not resolved. V lost 0 bases and J 9 bases, leaving 9 bases between the germline ends. Germline V gene lookup returns CDR1 SGHAT and CDR2 FQNNGV. This CDR3 comprises 13 residues. CDR3 sequence (DNA): TGTGCCAGCAGCTTAGATCCCCTTGGGCCCCAGCATTTT. It codes for CASSLDPLGPQHF.

V and J are TRBV11-2 and TRBJ2-7; no clear D. There are 13 residues in the CDR3. CDR1 SGHAT and CDR2 FQNNGV come from the germline V gene. Trimming took 4 bases from V and 3 from J, leaving 10 bases between them. CDR3: CASSWTRDYEQYF. DNA of the CDR3: TGTGCCAGCAGCTGGACCAGAGACTACGAGCAGTACTTC.

A word on this clone: Distinct nucleotide sequences in the sample also encode this CDR3. This sequence joins TRBV28 and TRBJ2-5; D possibly uses TRBD1 or TRBD2 (5 bases each). The CDR3 loop spans 13 amino acids. V was clipped by 8 bases and J by 2 bases, with 12 bases between them. Germline V gene sequence: CDR1 MDHEN, CDR2 SYDVKM. CDR3 coding DNA: TGTGCCAGCCGGGGTGCAGGGCAAGAGACCCAGTACTTC. Translated: CASRGAGQETQYF. The full variable domain, completed using reference TRBV28 and TRBJ2-5, is DVKVTQSSRYLVKRTGEKVFLECVQDMDHENMFWYRQDPGLGLRLIYFSYDVKMKEKGDIPEGYSVSREKKERFSLILESASTNQTSMYLCASRGAGQETQYFGPGTRLLVL.

The J gene is TRBJ1-5, the V gene TRBV6-6; unclear D gene. Germline-derived CDR1 and CDR2 are MNHNY and SVGAGI (reference sequence). V was pared by 7 bases and J by 4 bases, with 14 bases between. This CDR3 is 14 amino acids long. CDR3 bases: TGTGCCAGCAACCGACCCGAATTGAATCAGCCCCAGCATTTT. Its protein is CASNRPELNQPQHF.

This chain connects TRBV10-3 to TRBJ2-1, with D possibly being TRBD2 (5 bases). V dropped 6 bases and J dropped 0 bases, with 15 bases sitting between them. CDR1 ENHRY and CDR2 SYGVKD come from the germline V gene. The CDR3 consists of 16 residues. The CDR3 spells CAIRGYSAYSYNEQFF. CDR3 coding DNA: TGTGCCATCAGAGGGTATAGCGCCTACTCCTACAATGAGCAGTTCTTC.

This chain links TRBV27 with TRBJ2-7; D uncertain. Trimming took 8 bases from V and 2 from J, leaving 7 bases between them. The CDR3 is 11 amino acids. Germline CDR1 and CDR2: MNHEY and SMNVEV (reference sequence). The CDR3 protein is CASGRPYEQYF. The CDR3 region has the DNA TGTGCCAGCGGCCGGCCCTACGAGCAGTACTTC.